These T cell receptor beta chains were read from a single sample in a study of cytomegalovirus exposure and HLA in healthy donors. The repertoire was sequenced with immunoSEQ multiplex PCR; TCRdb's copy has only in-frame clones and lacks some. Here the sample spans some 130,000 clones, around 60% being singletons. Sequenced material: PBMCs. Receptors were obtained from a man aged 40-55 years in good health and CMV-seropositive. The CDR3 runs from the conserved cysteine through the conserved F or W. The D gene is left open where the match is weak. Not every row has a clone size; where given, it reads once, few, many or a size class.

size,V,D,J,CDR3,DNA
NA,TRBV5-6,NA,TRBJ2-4,CASSLRDIQYF,TGTGCCAGCAGCTTGAGAGACATTCAGTACTTC
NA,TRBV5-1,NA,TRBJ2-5,CASSLVSGSGETQYF,TGCGCCAGCAGCTTGGTTTCCGGGAGTGGGGAGACCCAGTACTTC
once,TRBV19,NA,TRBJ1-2,CASSIGRENYGYTF,TGTGCCAGTAGTATCGGACGGGAAAACTATGGCTACACCTTC
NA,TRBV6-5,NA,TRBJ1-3,CASSVTGTGNTIYF,TGTGCCAGCAGCGTCACAGGGACTGGAAACACCATATATTTT
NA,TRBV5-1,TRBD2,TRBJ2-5,CASSLEGGEETQYF,TGCGCCAGCAGCTTGGAGGGAGGGGAAGAGACCCAGTACTTC
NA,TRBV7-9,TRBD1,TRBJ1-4,CASSPPGGEKLFF,TGTGCCAGCAGCCCCCCAGGGGGGGAAAAACTGTTTTTT
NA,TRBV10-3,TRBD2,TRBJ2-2,CAISALAGVDTGELFF,TGTGCCATCAGCGCACTAGCGGGGGTGGACACCGGGGAGCTGTTTTTT
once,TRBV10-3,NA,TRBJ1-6,CAISDRTQNSPLHF,TGTGCCATCAGTGACAGGACACAGAATTCACCCCTCCACTTT
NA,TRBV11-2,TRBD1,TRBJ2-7,CASSLDRGTGFYEQYF,TGTGCCAGCAGCTTAGATAGGGGGACAGGTTTTTACGAGCAGTACTTC
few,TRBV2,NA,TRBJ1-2,CASSGEAANYGYTF,TGTGCCAGCAGTGGGGAGGCAGCTAACTATGGCTACACCTTC
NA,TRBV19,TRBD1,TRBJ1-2,CASNRITGARDYGYTF,TGTGCCAGTAACCGGATCACAGGGGCACGGGACTATGGCTACACCTTC
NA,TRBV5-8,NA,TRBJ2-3,CASSQLVVTQYF,TGTGCCAGCAGCCAACTAGTCGTTACGCAGTATTTT
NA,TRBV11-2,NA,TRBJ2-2,CASSFIYRLTGELFF,TGTGCCAGCAGCTTTATTTACAGGCTTACCGGGGAGCTGTTTTTT
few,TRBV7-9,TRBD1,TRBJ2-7,CASSLDPGQGSEQYF,TGTGCCAGCAGCTTAGATCCGGGACAGGGGAGCGAGCAGTACTTC
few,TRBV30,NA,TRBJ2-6,CAWRGRPIISGANVLTF,TGTGCCTGGAGAGGGAGACCTATAATCTCTGGGGCCAACGTCCTGACTTTC
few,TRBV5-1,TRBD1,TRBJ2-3,CASSMSGQGTDTQYF,TGCGCCAGCAGCATGTCGGGACAGGGAACAGATACGCAGTATTTT
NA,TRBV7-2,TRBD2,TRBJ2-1,CASSFRIAGTYNEQFF,TGTGCCAGCAGCTTTCGGATAGCGGGAACCTACAATGAGCAGTTCTTC
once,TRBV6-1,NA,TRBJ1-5,CASSPGGAGQPQHF,TGTGCCAGCAGCCCCGGAGGGGCGGGACAGCCCCAGCATTTT
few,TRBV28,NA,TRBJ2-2,CASGLTQGAVTNTGELFF,TGTGCCAGCGGCTTAACCCAAGGAGCTGTAACGAACACCGGGGAGCTGTTTTTT
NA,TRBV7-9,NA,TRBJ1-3,CASSLYTSGNTIYF,TGTGCCAGCAGCTTATACACATCTGGAAACACCATATATTTT
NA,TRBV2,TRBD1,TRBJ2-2,CASSQGYTGELFF,TGTGCCAGCTCACAGGGGTACACCGGGGAGCTGTTTTTT
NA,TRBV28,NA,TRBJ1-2,CARSGGVNYGYTF,TGTGCCAGGTCGGGGGGTGTCAACTATGGCTACACCTTC
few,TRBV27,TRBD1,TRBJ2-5,CASSYRTGGETQYF,TGTGCCAGCAGCTATCGGACAGGTGGGGAGACCCAGTACTTC
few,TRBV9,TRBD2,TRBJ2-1,CASSVDGAGLGYNEQFF,TGTGCCAGCAGCGTAGATGGAGCGGGATTGGGCTACAATGAGCAGTTCTTC
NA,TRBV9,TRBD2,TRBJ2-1,CASSVAGGTYNEQFF,TGTGCCAGCAGCGTAGCGGGAGGCACCTACAATGAGCAGTTCTTC
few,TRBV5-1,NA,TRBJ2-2,CASSFDSSGTGELFF,TGCGCCAGCAGTTTCGACAGCTCAGGCACCGGGGAGCTGTTTTTT
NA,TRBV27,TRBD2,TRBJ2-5,CASRGLTQETQYF,TGTGCCAGCCGGGGACTAACGCAAGAGACCCAGTACTTC
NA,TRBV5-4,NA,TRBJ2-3,CASSLLGGNTDTQYF,TGTGCCAGCAGCTTGCTCGGGGGAAACACAGATACGCAGTATTTT
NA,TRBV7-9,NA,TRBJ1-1,CASSPSSNTEAFF,TGTGCCAGCAGCCCGTCGTCGAACACTGAAGCTTTCTTT
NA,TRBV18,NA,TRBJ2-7,CASSPLSAGRGREQYF,TGTGCCAGCTCACCTCTTTCGGCAGGGCGGGGTCGCGAGCAGTACTTC
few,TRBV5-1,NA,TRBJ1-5,CASSLSRNQPQHF,TGCGCCAGCAGCTTGTCCAGAAATCAGCCCCAGCATTTT
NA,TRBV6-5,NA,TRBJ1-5,CASSFDQPQHF,TGTGCCAGCAGCTTCGATCAGCCCCAGCATTTT
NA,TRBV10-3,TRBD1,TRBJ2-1,CAISNRDRVYNEQFF,TGTGCCATCAGTAACCGGGACAGGGTATACAATGAGCAGTTCTTC
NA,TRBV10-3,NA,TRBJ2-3,CAISKQTHTDTQYF,TGTGCCATCAGCAAACAGACACACACAGATACGCAGTATTTT
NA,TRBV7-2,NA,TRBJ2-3,CASSFQGGGTDTQYF,TGTGCCAGCAGCTTTCAGGGTGGGGGCACAGATACGCAGTATTTT
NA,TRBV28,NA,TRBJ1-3,CASSPSVAVSGNTIYF,TGTGCCAGCAGTCCGAGTGTCGCCGTCTCTGGAAACACCATATATTTT
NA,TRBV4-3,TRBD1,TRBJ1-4,CASSQVGTEEKLFF,TGCGCCAGCAGCCAAGTCGGGACAGAGGAAAAACTGTTTTTT
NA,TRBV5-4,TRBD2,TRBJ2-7,CASSQLAGGLEQYF,TGTGCCAGCAGCCAACTAGCGGGAGGTCTCGAGCAGTACTTC